What follows is one T cell receptor beta chain and its context. The sample is drawn from a study of OX40 agonist ivuxolimab in advanced cancers. Study summary: Dose-escalation patients had hepatocellular carcinoma, melanoma, renal cell or head and neck cancer. Three dose-escalation patients had partial responses: one with hepatocellular carcinoma and two with cutaneous melanoma.

Looked up from germline, CDR1 is SGHVS and CDR2 is FQNEAQ. Trimming cost V 3 bases and J 7 bases; bases outside gene matches: 10. The CDR3 has 16 amino acids. Clones were read by immunoSEQ multiplex PCR, and TCRdb kept only the in-frame ones, dropping some. The table includes roughly 100,000 clones, around 91% detected once. Sequences were derived from CD4+ or CD8+ T cells sorted from blood, sampled in a trial of the OX40 agonist ivuxolimab. J is TRBJ2-5 and V is TRBV7-8; 11 bases agree with TRBD2. The clonotype was recovered from an adult with an advanced solid tumor such as melanoma, head and neck, liver or kidney cancer. CDR3: CASSFFLAGGLGTQYF. The CDR3 DNA follows: TGTGCCAGCAGCTTTTTCCTAGCGGGAGGTCTTGGGACCCAGTACTTC.